This TCR beta chain was obtained from a study of CD8 T cells in Susac syndrome. TEMRA cells were FACS-enriched and CD8+ and CD4+ T cells negatively isolated. With random hexamers, roughly 0.5 to 1 ug RNA was reverse transcribed. TCRdb independently ran MiXCR on the immunoSEQ multiplex PCR reads; one entry per CDR3 protein. The sample lists approximately 180,000 distinct CDR3 sequences, approximately 93% seen once, with roughly 0.097% in the top ten. Trimming took 9 bases from V and 0 from J, leaving 15 bases between them. Germline-derived CDR1 and CDR2 are SNHLY and FYNNEI. The CDR3 covers 14 residues.

The V and J genes are TRBV2 and TRBJ2-7; possibly TRBD1 for D (6 bases). Sequencing used CD4+ T cells from PBMCs. The sequence was collected from a human donor with multiple sclerosis. In DNA, the CDR3 is TGTGCCAGTCAACGCCAGGGGACCTCCTACGAGCAGTACTTC. It specifies CASQRQGTSYEQYF.